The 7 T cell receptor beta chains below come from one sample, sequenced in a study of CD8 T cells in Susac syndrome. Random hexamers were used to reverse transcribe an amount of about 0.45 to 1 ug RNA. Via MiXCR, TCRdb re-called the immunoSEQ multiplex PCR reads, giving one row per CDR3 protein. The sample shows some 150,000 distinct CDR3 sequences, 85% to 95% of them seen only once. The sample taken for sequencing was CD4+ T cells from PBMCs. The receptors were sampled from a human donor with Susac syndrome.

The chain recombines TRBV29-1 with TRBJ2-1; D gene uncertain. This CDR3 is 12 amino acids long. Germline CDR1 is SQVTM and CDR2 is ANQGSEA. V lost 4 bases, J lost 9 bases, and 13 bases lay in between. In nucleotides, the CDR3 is TGCAGCGTTGGGGTGGGTTTGGGTGAGCAGTTCTTC. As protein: CSVGVGLGEQFF.

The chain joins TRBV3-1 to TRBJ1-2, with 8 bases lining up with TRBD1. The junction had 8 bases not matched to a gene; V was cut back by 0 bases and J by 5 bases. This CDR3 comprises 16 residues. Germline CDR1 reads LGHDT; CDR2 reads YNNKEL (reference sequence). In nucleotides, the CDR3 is TGTGCCAGCAGCCAAGACGGGACAGGCTTGGAGTATGGCTACACCTTC. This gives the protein CASSQDGTGLEYGYTF.

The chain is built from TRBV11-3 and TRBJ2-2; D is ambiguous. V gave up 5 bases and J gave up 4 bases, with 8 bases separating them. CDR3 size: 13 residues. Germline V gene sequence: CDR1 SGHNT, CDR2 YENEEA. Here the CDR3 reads CASSPSVTGELFF. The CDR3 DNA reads TGTGCCAGCAGCCCCTCAGTCACCGGGGAGCTGTTTTTT.

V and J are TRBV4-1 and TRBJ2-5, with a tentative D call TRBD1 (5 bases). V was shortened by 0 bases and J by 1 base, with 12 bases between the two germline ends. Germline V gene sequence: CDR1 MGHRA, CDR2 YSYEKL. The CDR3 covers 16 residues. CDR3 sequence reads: CASSQDGSGSQETQYF. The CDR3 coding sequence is TGCGCCAGCAGCCAAGATGGATCAGGGTCCCAAGAGACCCAGTACTTC.

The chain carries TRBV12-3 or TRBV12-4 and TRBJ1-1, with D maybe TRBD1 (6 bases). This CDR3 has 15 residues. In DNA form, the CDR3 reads TGTGCTGTGGGTCTGGTACAGGGCCAGAACACTGAAGCTTTCTTT. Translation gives CAVGLVQGQNTEAFF.

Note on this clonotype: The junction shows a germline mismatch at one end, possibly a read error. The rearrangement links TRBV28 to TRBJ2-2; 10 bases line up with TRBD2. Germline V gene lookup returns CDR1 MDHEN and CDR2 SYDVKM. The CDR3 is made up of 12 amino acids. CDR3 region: CASGGDTGELFF. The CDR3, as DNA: TGCGCTAGCGGGGGAGACACCGGGGAGCTGTTTTTT.

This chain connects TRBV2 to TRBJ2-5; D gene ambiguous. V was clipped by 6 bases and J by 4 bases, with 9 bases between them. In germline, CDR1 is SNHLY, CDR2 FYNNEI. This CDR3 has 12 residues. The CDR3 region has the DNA TGTGCCAGCAGCCCAGCAATAGAGACCCAGTACTTC. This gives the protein CASSPAIETQYF.